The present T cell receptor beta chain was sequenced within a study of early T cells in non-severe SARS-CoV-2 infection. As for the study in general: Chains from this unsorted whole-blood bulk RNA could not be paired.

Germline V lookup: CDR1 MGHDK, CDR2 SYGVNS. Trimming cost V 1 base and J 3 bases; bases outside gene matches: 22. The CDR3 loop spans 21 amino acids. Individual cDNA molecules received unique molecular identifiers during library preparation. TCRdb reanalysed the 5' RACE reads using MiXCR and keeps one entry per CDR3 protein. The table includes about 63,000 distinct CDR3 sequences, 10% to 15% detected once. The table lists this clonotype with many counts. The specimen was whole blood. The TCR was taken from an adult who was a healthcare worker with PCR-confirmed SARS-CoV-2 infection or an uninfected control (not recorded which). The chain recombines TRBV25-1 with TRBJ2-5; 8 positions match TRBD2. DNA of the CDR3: TGTGCCAGCAGTGAATGGGTTCCCTACGGGGGGGAACCGGGGGATAAAGAGACCCAGTACTTC. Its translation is CASSEWVPYGGEPGDKETQYF.